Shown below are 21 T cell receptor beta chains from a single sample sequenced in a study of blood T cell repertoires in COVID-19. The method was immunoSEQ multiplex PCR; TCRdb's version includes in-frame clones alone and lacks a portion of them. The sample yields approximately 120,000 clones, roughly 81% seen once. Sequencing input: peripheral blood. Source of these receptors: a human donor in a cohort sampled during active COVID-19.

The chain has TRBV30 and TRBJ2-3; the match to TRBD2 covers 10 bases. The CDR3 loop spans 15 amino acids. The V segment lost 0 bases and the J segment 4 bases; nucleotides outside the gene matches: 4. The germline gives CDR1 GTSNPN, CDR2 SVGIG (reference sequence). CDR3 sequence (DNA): TGTGCCTGGAGTGTCGGTAGCGGGAGGCCAGATACGCAGTATTTT. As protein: CAWSVGSGRPDTQYF.

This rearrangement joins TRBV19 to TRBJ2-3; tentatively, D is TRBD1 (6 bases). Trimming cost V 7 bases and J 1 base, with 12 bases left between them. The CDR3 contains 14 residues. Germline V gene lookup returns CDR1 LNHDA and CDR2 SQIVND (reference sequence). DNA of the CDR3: TGTGCCAGTACCAAACAGGGCCGCACAGATACGCAGTATTTT. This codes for CASTKQGRTDTQYF.

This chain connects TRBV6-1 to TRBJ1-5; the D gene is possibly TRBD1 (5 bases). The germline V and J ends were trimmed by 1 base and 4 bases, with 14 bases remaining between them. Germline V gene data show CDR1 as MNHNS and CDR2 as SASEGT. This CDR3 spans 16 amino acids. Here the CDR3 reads CASSEERGLKNQPQHF. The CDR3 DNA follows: TGTGCCAGCAGTGAAGAGCGGGGACTCAAGAATCAGCCCCAGCATTTT.

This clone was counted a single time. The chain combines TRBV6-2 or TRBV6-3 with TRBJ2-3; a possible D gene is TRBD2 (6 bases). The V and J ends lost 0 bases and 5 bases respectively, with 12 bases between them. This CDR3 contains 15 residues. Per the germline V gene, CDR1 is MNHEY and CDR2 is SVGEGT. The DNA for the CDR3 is TGTGCCAGCAGTTACTCTGGACTACCACAAGATACGCAGTATTTT. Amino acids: CASSYSGLPQDTQYF.

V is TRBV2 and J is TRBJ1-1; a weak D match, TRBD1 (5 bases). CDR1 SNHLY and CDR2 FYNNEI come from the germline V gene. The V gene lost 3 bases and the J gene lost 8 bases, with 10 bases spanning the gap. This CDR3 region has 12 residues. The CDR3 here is CASSDRQGEAFF. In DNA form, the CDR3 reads TGTGCCAGCAGTGATCGGCAGGGAGAAGCTTTCTTT.

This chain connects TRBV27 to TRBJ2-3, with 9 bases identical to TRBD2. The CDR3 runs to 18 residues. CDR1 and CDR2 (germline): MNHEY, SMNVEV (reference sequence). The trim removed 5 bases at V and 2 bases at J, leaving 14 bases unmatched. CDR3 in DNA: TGTGCCAGCAGTCGCCCGCCCTCGGCTAGCGGGAACACAGATACGCAGTATTTT. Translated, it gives CASSRPPSASGNTDTQYF.

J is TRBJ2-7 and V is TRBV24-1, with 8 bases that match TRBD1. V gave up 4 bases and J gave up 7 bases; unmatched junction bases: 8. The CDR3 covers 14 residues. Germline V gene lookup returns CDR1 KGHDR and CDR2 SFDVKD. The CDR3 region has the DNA TGTGCCACCAGTGACCCAGGACAGGGAGAGGAGCAGTACTTC. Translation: CATSDPGQGEEQYF.

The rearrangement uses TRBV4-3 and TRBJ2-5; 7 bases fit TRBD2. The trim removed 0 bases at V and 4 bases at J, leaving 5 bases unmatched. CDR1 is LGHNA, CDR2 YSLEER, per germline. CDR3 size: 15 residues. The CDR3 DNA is TGCGCCAGCAGCCAAGAAGGGGAGCGGGGAGAGACCCAGTACTTC. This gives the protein CASSQEGERGETQYF.

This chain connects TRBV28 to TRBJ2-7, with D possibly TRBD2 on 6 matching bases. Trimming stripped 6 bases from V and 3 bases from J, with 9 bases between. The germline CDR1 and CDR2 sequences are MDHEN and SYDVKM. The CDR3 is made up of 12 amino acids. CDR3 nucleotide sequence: TGTGCCAGCAGACGGGGGAACTACGAGCAGTACTTC. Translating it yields CASRRGNYEQYF.

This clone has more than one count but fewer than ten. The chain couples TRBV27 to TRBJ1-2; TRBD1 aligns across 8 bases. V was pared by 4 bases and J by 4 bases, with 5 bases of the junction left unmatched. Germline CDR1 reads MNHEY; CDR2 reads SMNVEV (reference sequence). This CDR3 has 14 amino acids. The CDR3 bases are TGTGCCAGCAGTTCAGGGGGCGGGCGCTATGGCTACACCTTC. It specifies CASSSGGGRYGYTF.

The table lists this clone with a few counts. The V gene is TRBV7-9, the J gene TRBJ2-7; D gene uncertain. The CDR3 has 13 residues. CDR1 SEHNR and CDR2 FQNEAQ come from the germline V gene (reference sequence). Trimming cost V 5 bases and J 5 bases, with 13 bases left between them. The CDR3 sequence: CASSRQPLDEQYF. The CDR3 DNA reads TGTGCCAGCAGCCGACAACCCTTGGACGAGCAGTACTTC.

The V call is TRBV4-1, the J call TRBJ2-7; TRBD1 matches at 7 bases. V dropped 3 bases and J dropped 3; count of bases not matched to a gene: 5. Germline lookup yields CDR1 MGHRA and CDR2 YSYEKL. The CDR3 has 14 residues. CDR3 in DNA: TGCGCCAGCAGCCAGAGGGACAGAGTCTACGAGCAGTACTTC. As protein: CASSQRDRVYEQYF.

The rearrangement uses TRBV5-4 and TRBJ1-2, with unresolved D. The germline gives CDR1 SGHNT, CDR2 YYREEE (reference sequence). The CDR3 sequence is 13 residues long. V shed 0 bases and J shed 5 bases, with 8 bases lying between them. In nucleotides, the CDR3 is TGTGCCAGCAGCTTGGAGCAGGTTTATGGCTACACCTTC. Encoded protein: CASSLEQVYGYTF.

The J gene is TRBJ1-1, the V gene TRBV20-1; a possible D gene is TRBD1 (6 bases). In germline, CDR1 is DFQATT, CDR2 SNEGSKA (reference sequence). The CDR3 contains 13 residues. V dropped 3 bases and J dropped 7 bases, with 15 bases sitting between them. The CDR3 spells CSASGRGAGEAFF. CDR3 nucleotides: TGCAGTGCTAGTGGTCGGGGGGCAGGTGAAGCTTTCTTT.

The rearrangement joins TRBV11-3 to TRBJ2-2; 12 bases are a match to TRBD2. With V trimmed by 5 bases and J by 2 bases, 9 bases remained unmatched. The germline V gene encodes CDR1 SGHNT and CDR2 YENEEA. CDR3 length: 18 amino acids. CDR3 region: CASSAGTSGLINTGELFF. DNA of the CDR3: TGTGCCAGCAGCGCCGGGACTAGCGGGTTGATAAACACCGGGGAGCTGTTTTTT.

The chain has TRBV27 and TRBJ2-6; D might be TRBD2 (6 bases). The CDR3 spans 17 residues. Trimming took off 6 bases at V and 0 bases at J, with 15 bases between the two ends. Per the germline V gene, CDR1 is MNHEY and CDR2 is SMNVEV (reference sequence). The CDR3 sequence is CASSLLGRLSGANVLTF. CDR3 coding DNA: TGTGCCAGCAGCCTCCTTGGGAGGCTCTCTGGGGCCAACGTCCTGACTTTC.

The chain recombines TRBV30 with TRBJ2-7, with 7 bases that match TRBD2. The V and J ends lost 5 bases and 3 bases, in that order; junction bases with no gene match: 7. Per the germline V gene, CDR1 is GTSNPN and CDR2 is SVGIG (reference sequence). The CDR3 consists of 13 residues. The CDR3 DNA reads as TGTGCCTGGCTGAGCGGGGCCAACTACGAGCAGTACTTC. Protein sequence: CAWLSGANYEQYF.

CDR3 loop: CASSAGTGGGLPQHF. The DNA of the CDR3 is TGTGCCAGCAGCGCCGGGACAGGGGGAGGATTGCCCCAGCATTTT. The chain recombines TRBV6-5 with TRBJ1-5, with TRBD1 matching 11 bases. Germline V gene data show CDR1 as MNHEY and CDR2 as SVGAGI. This CDR3 contains 15 residues. Trimming removed 6 bases from V and 9 bases from J; junction bases left unmatched: 10.

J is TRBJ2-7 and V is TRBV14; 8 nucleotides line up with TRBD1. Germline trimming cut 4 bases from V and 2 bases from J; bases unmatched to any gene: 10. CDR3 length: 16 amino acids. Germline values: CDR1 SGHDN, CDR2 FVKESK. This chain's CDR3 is CASSPQDRAIPYEQYF. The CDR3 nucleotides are TGTGCCAGCAGCCCCCAGGACAGGGCAATTCCCTACGAGCAGTACTTC.

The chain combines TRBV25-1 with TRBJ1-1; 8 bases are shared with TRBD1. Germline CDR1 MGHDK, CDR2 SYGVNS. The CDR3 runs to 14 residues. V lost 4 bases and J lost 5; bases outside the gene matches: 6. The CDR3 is CASSATGVGTEAFF. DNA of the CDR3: TGTGCCAGCAGTGCGACAGGGGTGGGGACTGAAGCTTTCTTT.

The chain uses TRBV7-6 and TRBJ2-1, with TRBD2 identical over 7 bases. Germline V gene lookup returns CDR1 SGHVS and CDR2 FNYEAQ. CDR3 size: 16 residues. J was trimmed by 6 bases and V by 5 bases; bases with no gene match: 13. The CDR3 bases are TGTGCCAGCAGCCTAGACCCTAGCGGACTATTCAATGAGCAGTTCTTC. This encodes CASSLDPSGLFNEQFF.